One and the same sample provided the 26 T cell receptor beta chains below, sequenced in a study of blood T cell repertoires in COVID-19. Clones were read by immunoSEQ multiplex PCR, and TCRdb kept only the in-frame ones, dropping some. The sample gives a few hundred thousand clones, around 90% of which show up once; about 6.8% is in the top ten. The specimen was peripheral blood. The source is a man younger than 35 who had recovered from COVID-19.

The genes are TRBV20-1 and TRBJ2-7; 9 bases match TRBD1. The CDR3 has 14 residues. Germline loops: CDR1 DFQATT, CDR2 SNEGSKA (reference sequence). Trimming removed 3 bases from V and 7 bases from J; junction bases left unmatched: 10. The CDR3 bases are TGCAGTGCTAGTGAAGGGACAGGGACTTGGGAGCAGTACTTC. Translated, it gives CSASEGTGTWEQYF.

CDR3 region: CASSPTSDTGELFF. The CDR3, as DNA: TGTGCCAGCAGCCCCACTAGCGACACCGGGGAGCTGTTTTTT. The V and J genes are TRBV7-9 and TRBJ2-2, with 7 bases matching TRBD2. V lost 5 bases and J lost 3; bases outside the gene matches: 3. The CDR3 has 14 residues. Germline V CDR1 and CDR2: SEHNR, FQNEAQ (reference sequence).

In its sample, this clone was seen a few times. The chain couples TRBV4-1 to TRBJ2-2; possibly TRBD1 for D (6 bases). Germline-derived CDR1 and CDR2 are MGHRA and YSYEKL. The CDR3 sequence is 16 residues long. Trimming cost V 2 bases and J 5 bases, with 15 bases left between them. CDR3 DNA: TGCGCCAGCAGCCAAAACGGCAGGGGTAAAACCGGGGAGCTGTTTTTT. It is translated as CASSQNGRGKTGELFF.

J is TRBJ2-1 and V is TRBV29-1; TRBD2 might be the D (5 bases). The CDR3 covers 13 residues. The ends were cut back, 5 bases at V and 8 bases at J, with 16 bases in the middle. The germline gives CDR1 SQVTM, CDR2 ANQGSEA. The CDR3 reads CSVFSPLADEQFF. The CDR3, as DNA: TGCAGCGTTTTTTCCCCCCTAGCCGATGAGCAGTTCTTC.

The gene calls are TRBV7-3 and TRBJ1-2, with 12 positions matching TRBD1. CDR1 is SGHTA and CDR2 is FQGTGA in the germline V gene. V lost 4 bases and J lost 6; bases outside the gene matches: 6. The CDR3 covers 15 residues. This chain's CDR3 is CASSSMGQGANGYTF. In DNA form, the CDR3 reads TGTGCCAGCAGCTCGATGGGACAGGGGGCAAATGGCTACACCTTC.

The rearrangement links TRBV7-2 to TRBJ2-7; no clear D. Germline V gene sequence: CDR1 SGHTA, CDR2 FQGNSA. The CDR3 is made up of 14 amino acids. Trimming stripped 1 base from V and 0 bases from J, with 7 bases between. CDR3 residues: CASSLVEDSYEQYF. In DNA form, the CDR3 reads TGTGCCAGCAGCTTAGTCGAGGACTCCTACGAGCAGTACTTC.

This clone turned up a few times. The rearrangement links TRBV18 to TRBJ2-7; 7 bases are shared with TRBD1. Losses at the gene ends were 6 bases for V and 0 bases for J; bases not matched to a gene: 5. Germline V gives CDR1 KGHSH, CDR2 LQKENI. The CDR3 extends over 14 amino acids. The CDR3 region has the DNA TGTGCCAGCTCCCGCCGGGACAGCTCCTACGAGCAGTACTTC. Its protein is CASSRRDSSYEQYF.

The chain recombines TRBV24-1 with TRBJ2-1, with 11 bases that match TRBD2. With 5 bases clipped from V and 12 bases from J, the junction kept 5 bases outside the gene matches. CDR3 length: 13 amino acids. Germline CDR1 is KGHDR and CDR2 is SFDVKD. CDR3 sequence reads: CATSGSGRVGQFF. The CDR3 nucleotides are TGTGCCACCAGTGGTAGCGGGAGGGTCGGGCAGTTCTTC.

This clone was found once. The chain recombines TRBV7-2 with TRBJ2-1, with TRBD2 matching over 15 bases. The CDR3 is 16 residues long. Germline CDR1 reads SGHTA; CDR2 reads FQGNSA. V dropped 5 bases and J dropped 9; count of bases not matched to a gene: 8. CDR3 coding DNA: TGTGCCAGCAGCCGGACTAGCGGGGGGGCCTTCACTGAGCAGTTCTTC. This sequence encodes CASSRTSGGAFTEQFF.

This chain connects TRBV7-2 to TRBJ1-2; weak D call: TRBD1 (5 bases). The germline V gene has CDR1 SGHTA and CDR2 FQGNSA. The CDR3 loop spans 14 amino acids. Trimming took 1 base from V and 5 from J, leaving 11 bases between them. CDR3 residues: CASSLEGGGYGYTF. CDR3 nucleotides: TGTGCCAGCAGCTTAGAGGGCGGGGGGTATGGCTACACCTTC.

The chain recombines TRBV13 with TRBJ2-7, with 7 bases fitting TRBD1. Germline-derived CDR1 and CDR2 are PRHDT and FYEKMQ (reference sequence). Unmatched junction bases numbered 4, after V lost 4 bases and J lost 1 base. The CDR3 contains 14 residues. The DNA for the CDR3 is TGTGCCAGCAGCTCCCGGACAGGTTCCTACGAGCAGTACTTC. Encoded protein: CASSSRTGSYEQYF.

The CDR3 region has the DNA TGTGCCAGCAGCCCGTGGGCTTATACGGACGGGAGAAACACTGAAGCTTTCTTT. It codes for CASSPWAYTDGRNTEAFF. The rearrangement links TRBV7-9 to TRBJ1-1; no clear D. V was shortened by 5 bases and J by 2 bases, with 24 bases between the two germline ends. The CDR3 has 18 amino acids. From germline, CDR1 is SEHNR and CDR2 FQNEAQ (reference sequence).

The chain uses TRBV9 and TRBJ1-3; D unclear. Per germline, CDR1 SGDLS and CDR2 YYNGEE. The CDR3 runs 16 residues. The V end was cut by 5 bases, the J end by 2 bases, with 17 bases between. CDR3 in amino acids: CASSPSPPGTGNTIYF. The CDR3 coding sequence is TGTGCCAGCAGTCCAAGTCCCCCGGGGACTGGAAACACCATATATTTT.

This chain joins TRBV6-5 and TRBJ2-7, with 11 bases fitting TRBD1. The CDR3 runs 14 residues. Germline assignment: CDR1 MNHEY and CDR2 SVGAGI. V lost 8 bases and J lost 4; bases outside the gene matches: 7. The CDR3 DNA follows: TGTGCCAGCTCTTGGGACAGGGGGATTTACGAGCAGTACTTC. Amino acids: CASSWDRGIYEQYF.

This chain connects TRBV11-3 to TRBJ1-1, with 7 bases that match TRBD1. After removal of 1 base from V and 0 bases from J, the junction contained 2 bases not matched to a gene. Germline V gives CDR1 SGHNT, CDR2 YENEEA. CDR3 size: 15 residues. CDR3 in DNA: TGTGCCAGCAGCTTAGGTAGGGGGCTGAACACTGAAGCTTTCTTT. The encoded protein is CASSLGRGLNTEAFF.

This rearrangement joins TRBV14 to TRBJ2-2; 8 bases are shared with TRBD1. After removal of 1 base from V and 5 bases from J, the junction contained 3 bases not matched to a gene. The CDR3 spans 15 residues. Per germline, CDR1 SGHDN and CDR2 FVKESK. The CDR3 loop reads CASSQGYRGTGELFF. The CDR3 DNA follows: TGTGCCAGCAGCCAAGGATACAGGGGGACCGGGGAGCTGTTTTTT.

The V call is TRBV13, the J call TRBJ2-7, with 8 bases lining up with TRBD2. This CDR3 has 14 amino acids. Germline CDR1 PRHDT, CDR2 FYEKMQ (reference sequence). V trimming: 5 bases; J trimming: 4 bases; junction bases outside the gene matches: 7. DNA for the CDR3: TGTGCCAGCAGCGATTCCCGGGGGGGGTACGAGCAGTACTTC. It yields the protein CASSDSRGGYEQYF.

V is TRBV19 and J is TRBJ1-2; D gene ambiguous. This CDR3 spans 13 amino acids. Germline CDR1 LNHDA, CDR2 SQIVND (reference sequence). Trimming stripped 5 bases from V and 3 bases from J, with 10 bases between. The CDR3 region is CASSPYPDYGYTF. Written as DNA, the CDR3 is TGTGCCAGTAGTCCCTACCCGGACTATGGCTACACCTTC.

The chain couples TRBV11-3 to TRBJ2-1; TRBD2 aligns across 15 bases. With 5 bases clipped from V and 7 bases from J, the junction kept 3 bases outside the gene matches. Germline values: CDR1 SGHNT, CDR2 YENEEA. The CDR3 is made up of 15 amino acids. The CDR3 reads CASSRTSGGVNEQFF. The CDR3 nucleotides are TGTGCCAGCAGCCGGACTAGCGGGGGGGTAAATGAGCAGTTCTTC.

The chain joins TRBV24-1 to TRBJ1-5, with 8 nucleotides matching TRBD1. The CDR3 runs 16 residues. Per the germline V gene, CDR1 is KGHDR and CDR2 is SFDVKD. J lost 4 bases, V lost 2 bases, and 6 bases had no gene match. CDR3 region: CATSDSRTGPNQPQHF. For the CDR3, the DNA is TGTGCCACCAGTGATTCAAGGACAGGGCCGAATCAGCCCCAGCATTTT.

The chain is built from TRBV7-2 and TRBJ1-2, with D unclear. Trimming stripped 0 bases from V and 5 bases from J, with 13 bases between. The CDR3 is made up of 15 amino acids. Germline-derived CDR1 and CDR2 are SGHTA and FQGNSA. The chain's CDR3 is CASSLARAIGYGYTF. CDR3 nucleotides: TGTGCCAGCAGCTTAGCGCGGGCCATAGGGTATGGCTACACCTTC.

The chain couples TRBV29-1 to TRBJ2-1; 8 positions agree with TRBD2. Germline CDR1 is SQVTM and CDR2 is ANQGSEA. The CDR3 has 16 residues. V shed 1 base and J 6 bases; nucleotides not matched to a gene: 11. The chain's CDR3 is CSVEAGAGGLINEQFF. CDR3 DNA: TGCAGCGTTGAAGCAGGGGCGGGAGGTCTGATCAATGAGCAGTTCTTC.

The J gene is TRBJ2-1, the V gene TRBV7-8; D unresolved. The length of the CDR3 is 14 residues. V gave up 5 bases and J gave up 3 bases, with 11 bases separating them. From germline, CDR1 is SGHVS and CDR2 FQNEAQ. CDR3 in amino acids: CASSPLGSYNEQFF. CDR3 sequence (DNA): TGTGCCAGCAGCCCCCTGGGCAGCTACAATGAGCAGTTCTTC.

Worth noting for this clone: Additional DNA sequences in this sample encode the identical CDR3. The chain couples TRBV5-6 to TRBJ2-7; TRBD1 matches at 9 bases. This CDR3 spans 13 amino acids. CDR1 is SGHDT, CDR2 YYEEEE, per germline. The V and J ends lost 2 bases and 6 bases, in that order; junction bases with no gene match: 3. CDR3: CASSFGTGSEQYF. As DNA, the CDR3 is TGTGCCAGCAGCTTCGGGACAGGGTCCGAGCAGTACTTC.

The chain uses TRBV14 and TRBJ1-6; D is possibly TRBD1 (6 bases). The CDR3 contains 16 residues. Trimming took 0 bases from V and 6 from J, leaving 12 bases between them. The V gene's germline CDR1 is SGHDN and CDR2 FVKESK. The CDR3 region has the DNA TGTGCCAGCAGCCAAGATCTTCCAGGGGTTAATTCACCCCTCCACTTT. Its protein product is CASSQDLPGVNSPLHF.

CDR3 sequence reads: CASSRGDLSGNTIYF. CDR3 DNA: TGTGCCAGCAGCCGGGGGGACCTCTCTGGAAACACCATATATTTT. The chain links TRBV3-1 (or the pseudogene TRBV3-2) to TRBJ1-3; the D gene is possibly TRBD1 (5 bases). The germline gives CDR1 LGHDT, CDR2 YNNKEL (reference sequence). This CDR3 region has 15 residues. The V and J ends lost 4 bases and 0 bases respectively, with 10 bases between them.